Given below is one T cell receptor beta chain in context. The antigen is undetermined. The CDR3 has 16 residues. V trimming: 4 bases; J trimming: 4 bases; junction bases outside the gene matches: 7. The germline V gene encodes CDR1 ENHRY and CDR2 SYGVKD. The data derive from a study of T-cell reconstitution after alpha-beta-depleted transplantation in children. Study outcomes and limitations: Approximately two months post-transplant, alpha-beta T cells reportedly originated from several hundred expanded graft clones.

The TCRbeta library was prepared with unique molecular identifiers. MiXCR, applied by TCRdb to the PCR reads, yields one record per CDR3 protein. The table includes about 420,000 distinct CDR3 sequences, around 16% detected once. Material: PBMCs, mostly from graft donor cells, obtained 360 days after TCRalphabeta/CD19-depleted stem cell transplant. The sequence was obtained from a boy in the first two years of life who had a stem cell transplant for Wiskott-Aldrich syndrome, so the T cells may come from the graft donor. This rearrangement joins TRBV10-3 to TRBJ2-1, with TRBD1 identical over 10 bases. This CDR3 is CAISGLGQGIYNEQFF. DNA for the CDR3: TGTGCCATCAGTGGCTTGGGACAGGGGATTTACAATGAGCAGTTCTTC.